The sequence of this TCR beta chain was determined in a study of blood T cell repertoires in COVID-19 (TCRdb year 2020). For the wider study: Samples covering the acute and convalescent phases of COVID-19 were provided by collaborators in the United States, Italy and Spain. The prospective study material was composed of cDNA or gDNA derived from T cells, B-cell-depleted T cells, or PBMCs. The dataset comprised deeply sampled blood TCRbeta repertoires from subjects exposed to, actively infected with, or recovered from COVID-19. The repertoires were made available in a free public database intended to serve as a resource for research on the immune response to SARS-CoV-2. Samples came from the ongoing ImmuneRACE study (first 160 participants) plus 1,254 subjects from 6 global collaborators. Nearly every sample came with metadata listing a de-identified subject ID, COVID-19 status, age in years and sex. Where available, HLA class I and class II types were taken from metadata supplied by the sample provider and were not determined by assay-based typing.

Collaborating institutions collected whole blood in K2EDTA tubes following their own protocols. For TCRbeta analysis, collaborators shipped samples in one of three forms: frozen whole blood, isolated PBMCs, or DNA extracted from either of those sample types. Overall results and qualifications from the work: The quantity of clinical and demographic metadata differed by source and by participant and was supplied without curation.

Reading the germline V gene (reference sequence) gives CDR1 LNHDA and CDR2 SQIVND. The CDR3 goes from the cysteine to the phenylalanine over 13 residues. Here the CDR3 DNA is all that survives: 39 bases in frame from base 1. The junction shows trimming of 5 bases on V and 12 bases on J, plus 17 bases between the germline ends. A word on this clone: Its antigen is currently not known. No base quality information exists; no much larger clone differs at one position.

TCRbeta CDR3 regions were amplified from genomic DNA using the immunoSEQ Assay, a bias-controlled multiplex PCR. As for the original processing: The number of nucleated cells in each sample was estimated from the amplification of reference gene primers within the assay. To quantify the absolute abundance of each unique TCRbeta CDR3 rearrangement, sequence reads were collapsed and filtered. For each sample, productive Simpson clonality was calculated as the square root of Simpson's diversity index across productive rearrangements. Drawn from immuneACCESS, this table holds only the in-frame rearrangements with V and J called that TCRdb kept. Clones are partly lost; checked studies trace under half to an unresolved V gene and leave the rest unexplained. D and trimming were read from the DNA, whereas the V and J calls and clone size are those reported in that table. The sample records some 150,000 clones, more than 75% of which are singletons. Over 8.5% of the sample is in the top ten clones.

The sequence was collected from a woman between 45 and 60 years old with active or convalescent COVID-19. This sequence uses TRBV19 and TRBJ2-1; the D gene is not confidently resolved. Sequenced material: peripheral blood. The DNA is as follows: TGTGCCAGTAGTGCGCTGATCCGGCTAGGGCAGTTCTTC. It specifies CASSALIRLGQFF.